This entry lists 15 T cell receptor beta chains sequenced from one sample in a study of T cells in Graves' hyperthyroidism and ophthalmopathy. TCR beta CDR3 region amplification was performed from RNA transcripts. In the first-round RT-PCR of the TCR CDR3, the HTBI primer set was used. Each CDR3 protein gets one entry after TCRdb re-called the multiplex PCR reads with MiXCR. The table includes approximately 330,000 distinct CDR3 sequences, 21% detected once. The sequenced sample consisted of blood. The receptors were gathered from a woman aged 45 to 65 with Graves' hyperthyroidism.

The chain combines TRBV5-1 with TRBJ1-1; the D gene is possibly TRBD1 (5 bases). Germline CDR1 is SGHRS and CDR2 is YFSETQ. This CDR3 region has 14 residues. V lost 4 bases to trimming and J lost 0 bases, with 10 bases between them. The CDR3 reads CASSMGRMNTEAFF. In DNA form, the CDR3 reads TGCGCCAGCAGCATGGGACGGATGAACACTGAAGCTTTCTTT.

This clonotype appeared many times. The chain links TRBV28 to TRBJ1-1; D call uncertain. Germline V gives CDR1 MDHEN, CDR2 SYDVKM. The CDR3 runs to 14 residues. With 4 bases removed from V and 1 base from J, the gap between germline ends came to 10 bases. The CDR3 spells CASSSVGSNTEAFF. DNA of the CDR3: TGTGCCAGCAGTTCCGTAGGGTCGAACACTGAAGCTTTCTTT.

This clonotype appeared a few times. The rearrangement joins TRBV7-2 to TRBJ2-5; the match to TRBD2 covers 7 bases. The length of the CDR3 is 14 residues. Trimming cost V 5 bases and J 5 bases; bases outside gene matches: 8. Looked up from germline, CDR1 is SGHTA and CDR2 is FQGNSA. CDR3: CASSPRRRGETQYF. CDR3 nucleotide sequence: TGTGCCAGCAGCCCACGTCGGCGGGGGGAGACCCAGTACTTC.

V is TRBV3-1 and J is TRBJ2-7; D possibly corresponds to TRBD1 (6 bases). V was cut by 8 bases and J by 3 bases, with 17 bases left in between. This CDR3 contains 14 residues. The germline gives CDR1 LGHDT, CDR2 YNNKEL (reference sequence). The CDR3 nucleotides read TGTGCCAGCGGCTCTGACAGGACCAGCTACGAGCAGTACTTC. This translates into CASGSDRTSYEQYF.

This clonotype was seen a single time. This rearrangement joins TRBV29-1 to TRBJ2-5, with 7 bases that match TRBD2. V shed 5 bases, J shed 4 bases, and the junction held 10 bases outside the gene matches. The CDR3 sequence is 14 residues long. CDR1 and CDR2 from the germline V gene are SQVTM and ANQGSEA. The CDR3 region is CSVSKRLARETQYF. CDR3 in DNA: TGCAGCGTTTCCAAGCGACTAGCTAGAGAGACCCAGTACTTC.

This clonotype was seen a handful of times. In nucleotides, the CDR3 is TGTGCCAGCAGCTCGACAGGGTTAATCTCCTACGAGCAGTACTTC. This gives the protein CASSSTGLISYEQYF. The chain employs TRBV7-8 and TRBJ2-7, with TRBD1 matching over 7 bases. Germline assignment: CDR1 SGHVS and CDR2 FQNEAQ. The CDR3 contains 15 residues. V dropped 4 bases and J dropped 0; count of bases not matched to a gene: 6.

The sample holds a few counts of this clonotype. The gene calls are TRBV7-3 and TRBJ1-5; D gene ambiguous. Germline CDR1 reads SGHTA; CDR2 reads FQGTGA. The CDR3 runs 13 residues. V dropped 4 bases and J dropped 5 bases, with 9 bases sitting between them. The CDR3 sequence: CASSSDQYQPQHF. DNA for the CDR3: TGTGCCAGCAGCTCGGATCAATATCAGCCCCAGCATTTT.

This clonotype has a handful of counts. This rearrangement joins TRBV12-3 or TRBV12-4 to TRBJ2-4, with D maybe TRBD2 (6 bases). This CDR3 contains 15 residues. The V end lost 6 bases, the J end lost 6 bases, and 18 bases lay between the germline ends. The CDR3 loop is CASRPLTSTVNIQYF. CDR3 DNA: TGTGCCAGCAGGCCACTCACTAGCACCGTAAACATTCAGTACTTC.

This clonotype was detected ten times or more. The chain is built from TRBV20-1 and TRBJ2-7, with D perhaps TRBD1 (6 bases). Trimming shortened V by 0 bases and J by 3 bases, and 15 bases separated the two germline ends. The CDR3 totals 15 residues. Per germline, CDR1 DFQATT and CDR2 SNEGSKA (reference sequence). This CDR3 is CSARDQGRGIYEQYF. CDR3 sequence (DNA): TGCAGTGCTAGAGACCAGGGGCGAGGGATCTACGAGCAGTACTTC.

For this clonotype: A much more abundant neighbour one base away suggests this may be a read error. This CDR3 is missing its conserved last phenylalanine or tryptophan, likely due to a read error. CDR3 nucleotides: TGTGCCAGCAGTTACTCGAAAGGATATGAGCAGTTCTCC. Translating gives CASSYSKGYEQFS. The chain combines TRBV6-2 or TRBV6-3 with TRBJ2-1; D is unresolved. CDR1 MNHEY and CDR2 SVGEGT come from the germline V gene. V was shortened by 0 bases and J by 8 bases, with 8 bases between the two germline ends. The CDR3 runs to 13 residues.

This clonotype has ten or more counts. This chain joins TRBV6-2 or TRBV6-3 and TRBJ1-5; TRBD1 matches at 9 bases. V was clipped by 10 bases and J by 2 bases; unmatched bases: 21. Germline V CDR1 and CDR2: MNHEY, SVGEGT. The CDR3 covers 19 residues. CDR3 bases: TGTGCCACCGTCCCGGGACAGGGAGCGGTTATGGATGGCAATCAGCCCCAGCATTTT. Amino acid sequence: CATVPGQGAVMDGNQPQHF.

This chain links TRBV6-1 with TRBJ1-1; D is possibly TRBD1 (5 bases). Germline loops: CDR1 MNHNS, CDR2 SASEGT. Deletions cut 6 bases from V and 6 bases from J, with 17 bases between. This CDR3 contains 14 residues. The CDR3, as DNA: TGTGCCAGCAGCCCGAGGCCAGGGTCGTCTGAAGCTTTCTTT. Protein sequence: CASSPRPGSSEAFF.

The rearrangement uses TRBV2 and TRBJ1-2; 9 nucleotides line up with TRBD1. Germline lookup yields CDR1 SNHLY and CDR2 FYNNEI. This CDR3 spans 13 amino acids. V was clipped by 5 bases and J by 7 bases; unmatched bases: 5. The CDR3 reads CASSRTGERGYTF. The DNA of the CDR3 is TGTGCCAGCAGTCGGACAGGGGAGCGTGGCTACACCTTC.

This clonotype was detected ten times or more. This sequence joins TRBV27 and TRBJ1-1, with 7 nucleotides matching TRBD1. This CDR3 is 16 amino acids long. Germline V lookup: CDR1 MNHEY, CDR2 SMNVEV (reference sequence). The V segment lost 4 bases and the J segment 0 bases; nucleotides outside the gene matches: 8. CDR3 protein: CASSSIRTGMNTEAFF. DNA for the CDR3: TGTGCCAGCAGTTCGATACGGACAGGCATGAACACTGAAGCTTTCTTT.

This clonotype appeared many times. This chain joins TRBV11-3 and TRBJ2-1; D remains unclear. Deletions cut 1 base from V and 7 bases from J, with 8 bases between. This CDR3 contains 13 residues. Germline CDR1 and CDR2: SGHNT and YENEEA. The CDR3 DNA follows: TGTGCCAGCAGCTTAGTGAGCCGGAATGAGCAGTTCTTC. Translating it yields CASSLVSRNEQFF.